These 23 T cell receptor beta chains were all obtained from the same sample, sequenced in a study of blood T cells in healthy people across ages. It was with a sample-barcoded 5' primer and a J-beta primer mix that a second PCR of roughly 7 to 12 cycles was run. TCRdb ran MiXCR on the 5' RACE reads and lists one entry per CDR3 protein. The sample has about 1.8 million distinct CDR3 sequences; roughly 49% are singletons. The material sequenced was blood. Receptors originate from a woman aged 40 to 50 in good health.

This clonotype was seen many times. This chain links TRBV6-2 or TRBV6-3 with TRBJ2-1; D might be TRBD1 (5 bases). Germline V lookup: CDR1 MNHEY, CDR2 SVGEGT. The CDR3 loop spans 13 amino acids. V lost 6 bases to trimming and J lost 3 bases, with 9 bases between them. CDR3 bases: TGTGCCAGCAGGCCCGACAGCTACAATGAGCAGTTCTTC. Its translation: CASRPDSYNEQFF.

The chain carries TRBV6-2 or TRBV6-3 and TRBJ1-5; 8 nucleotides agree with TRBD1. J gave up 4 bases and V 5 bases, and 7 bases lay outside the gene matches. The germline V gene has CDR1 MNHEY and CDR2 SVGEGT. The CDR3 sequence is 15 residues long. The CDR3: CASSETGARNQPQHF. The CDR3 nucleotides read TGTGCCAGCAGTGAGACAGGGGCTAGAAATCAGCCCCAGCATTTT.

The rearrangement links TRBV20-1 to TRBJ2-3; the match to TRBD2 covers 9 bases. The CDR3 consists of 15 residues. J was trimmed by 6 bases and V by 0 bases; bases with no gene match: 7. CDR1 is DFQATT, CDR2 SNEGSKA, per germline (reference sequence). For the CDR3, the DNA is TGCAGTGCTAGAGATCCCGCGGGGGGGGTGGATACGCAGTATTTT. Residues: CSARDPAGGVDTQYF.

This clonotype was counted only a few times. The V call is TRBV5-1, the J call TRBJ2-5; tentatively, D is TRBD2 (7 bases). Judging by the DNA end, TRBJ2-7 fits better; the J call may be wrong. Germline CDR1 and CDR2: SGHRS and YFSETQ. This CDR3 region has 15 residues. The CDR3 nucleotides are TGCGCCAGCAGCTTGGCCGGGGGGACACCATACGAGCAGTACTTC. It yields the protein CASSLAGGTPYEQYF.

In its sample, this clonotype was seen a few times. The chain carries TRBV20-1 and TRBJ2-3, with 10 bases aligning to TRBD1. V lost 4 bases, J lost 7 bases, and 5 bases stayed unmatched. Germline V gene data show CDR1 as DFQATT and CDR2 as SNEGSKA (reference sequence). The CDR3 totals 13 residues. CDR3 protein: CSAIGQGENTQYF. Here the CDR3 DNA reads TGCAGTGCTATTGGACAGGGGGAAAATACGCAGTATTTT.

This chain links TRBV6-2 or TRBV6-3 with TRBJ2-1, with 7 bases fitting TRBD2. The CDR3 extends over 15 amino acids. CDR1 MNHEY and CDR2 SVGEGT come from the germline V gene. J gave up 8 bases and V 6 bases, and 13 bases lay outside the gene matches. The chain's CDR3 is CASSPGPLALDEQFF. As DNA, the CDR3 is TGTGCCAGCAGCCCCGGGCCACTAGCGCTTGATGAGCAGTTCTTC.

This chain connects TRBV6-6 to TRBJ1-5; 7 bases map to TRBD1. The V gene's germline CDR1 is MNHNY and CDR2 SVGAGI (reference sequence). The CDR3 length is 13 residues. J was trimmed by 3 bases and V by 8 bases; bases with no gene match: 4. The CDR3 region is CASLGQNNQPQHF. The DNA for the CDR3 is TGTGCCAGCCTGGGACAGAACAATCAGCCCCAGCATTTT.

The genes are TRBV6-5 and TRBJ2-3; no reliable D call. V was trimmed by 5 bases and J by 7 bases, leaving 10 bases between them. This CDR3 has 12 amino acids. Germline CDR1 and CDR2: MNHEY and SVGAGI. The CDR3 loop reads CASSPSMNTQYF. In nucleotides, the CDR3 is TGTGCCAGCAGTCCCTCGATGAATACGCAGTATTTT.

A single count supports this clonotype. The chain carries TRBV2 and TRBJ2-3, with a possible D match to TRBD2 (6 bases). The CDR3 totals 16 residues. Germline CDR1 is SNHLY and CDR2 is FYNNEI. Between the trimmed V and J ends, which lost 4 bases and 8 bases, there was a span of 22 bases. CDR3 DNA: TGTGCCAGCAGTGGAGTCCTTAGCGGAGGGAGGCCTACGCAGTATTTT. Translated, it gives CASSGVLSGGRPTQYF.

Only a few counts were recorded for this clonotype. The chain links TRBV3-1 to TRBJ2-7; tentative D call: TRBD2 (5 bases). This CDR3 is built from 15 residues. Trimming left V 4 bases short and J 3 bases short, with 16 bases between. Per germline, CDR1 LGHDT and CDR2 YNNKEL (reference sequence). CDR3 nucleotides: TGTGCCAGCAGCCCGGACCTCCTCCGGGGCTACGAGCAGTACTTC. Residues: CASSPDLLRGYEQYF.

The CDR3 DNA follows: TGTGCCAGCAGCTCCGGACAGGGATCGTGGTATGGCTACACCTTC. It specifies CASSSGQGSWYGYTF. This sequence joins TRBV11-2 and TRBJ1-2; 8 nucleotides agree with TRBD1. Trimming cost V 4 bases and J 5 bases; bases outside gene matches: 9. CDR1 and CDR2 (germline): SGHAT, FQNNGV. This CDR3 has 15 residues.

J is TRBJ2-5 and V is TRBV29-1; tentative D call: TRBD2 (6 bases). V lost 0 bases to trimming and J lost 4 bases, with 18 bases between them. Per the germline V gene, CDR1 is SQVTM and CDR2 is ANQGSEA. The CDR3 is made up of 16 amino acids. CDR3 amino acids: CSVEDSGRGQIETQYF. The CDR3 nucleotides are TGCAGCGTTGAAGATAGTGGGCGGGGCCAAATAGAGACCCAGTACTTC.

V is TRBV7-2 and J is TRBJ2-7; D call uncertain. From germline, CDR1 is SGHTA and CDR2 FQGNSA. This CDR3 spans 12 amino acids. Deletions cut 1 base from V and 9 bases from J, with 10 bases between. The CDR3 nucleotides are TGTGCCAGCAGCTTAGATAGTCGGCGGCAGTACTTC. Encoded protein: CASSLDSRRQYF.

This clonotype was counted only a few times. This chain connects TRBV6-6 to TRBJ2-7; 12 bases are shared with TRBD1. The germline gives CDR1 MNHNY, CDR2 SVGAGI (reference sequence). Trimming at V came to 4 bases and at J to 7 bases, leaving 11 bases not matched to a gene. The CDR3 spans 16 residues. Written as DNA, the CDR3 is TGTGCCAGCAGTTTTCCGGGGGGACAGGGGGCTGGAGAGCAGTACTTC. Amino acid sequence: CASSFPGGQGAGEQYF.

This chain joins TRBV28 and TRBJ2-7; 8 nucleotides agree with TRBD1. TRBJ2-5 matches the DNA end more closely, so the J call is doubtful. Germline-derived CDR1 and CDR2 are MDHEN and SYDVKM. The CDR3 extends over 14 amino acids. The CDR3 bases are TGTGCCAGCAGTCTAGAGGCGACAGGGGTGACCCAGTACTTC. As protein: CASSLEATGVTQYF.

The chain uses TRBV25-1 and TRBJ2-7; D call uncertain. The CDR3 runs 13 residues. The ends were cut back, 3 bases at V and 2 bases at J, with 8 bases in the middle. Germline CDR1 and CDR2: MGHDK and SYGVNS. In nucleotides, the CDR3 is TGTGCCAGCAGTGACGCGTCCGCCTACGAGCAGTACTTC. Translating gives CASSDASAYEQYF.

This clonotype turned up a few times. This sequence joins TRBV28 and TRBJ2-7; 10 nucleotides match TRBD1. The CDR3 has 16 amino acids. The J segment lost 3 bases and the V segment lost 5 bases, leaving 10 bases of the junction unmatched. The germline gives CDR1 MDHEN, CDR2 SYDVKM. The CDR3, as DNA: TGTGCCAGCAGTCAAGACAGGGGGCTTATTGGCTACGAGCAGTACTTC. This codes for CASSQDRGLIGYEQYF.

The V and J genes are TRBV2 and TRBJ2-1; D might be TRBD1 (5 bases). In germline, CDR1 is SNHLY, CDR2 FYNNEI. With 5 bases removed from V and 5 bases from J, the gap between germline ends came to 16 bases. This CDR3 has 15 amino acids. Here the CDR3 reads CASSNGPKGHNEQFF. CDR3 bases: TGTGCCAGCAGTAATGGGCCTAAGGGGCACAATGAGCAGTTCTTC. Variable domain in full (rest from reference TRBV2 and TRBJ2-1): EPEVTQTPSHQVTQMGQEVILRCVPISNHLYFYWYRQILGQKVEFLVSFYNNEISEKSEIFDDQFSVERPDGSNFTLKIRSTKLEDSAMYFCASSNGPKGHNEQFFGPGTRLTVL.

The chain carries TRBV20-1 and TRBJ2-7, with D unresolved. Per the germline V gene, CDR1 is DFQATT and CDR2 is SNEGSKA (reference sequence). The CDR3 is made up of 10 amino acids. Trimming left V 5 bases short and J 12 bases short, with 14 bases between. The CDR3 spells CSAGNIDWYF. The CDR3 bases are TGCAGTGCTGGAAATATAGACTGGTACTTC.

This clonotype was found a few times. V gene TRBV9 combines with J gene TRBJ2-7; TRBD1 aligns across 8 bases. The J call may be in error: the DNA end matches TRBJ2-5 better. Germline assignment: CDR1 SGDLS and CDR2 YYNGEE. This CDR3 is 15 amino acids long. This CDR3 is CASSAEGQAKETQYF. The CDR3 DNA reads TGTGCCAGCAGCGCAGAGGGACAGGCTAAGGAGACCCAGTACTTC.

This clonotype was recorded a few times. The chain carries TRBV6-2 or TRBV6-3 and TRBJ2-7, with TRBD1 identical over 8 bases. V lost 0 bases and J lost 6; bases outside the gene matches: 10. Germline V CDR1 and CDR2: MNHEY, SVGEGT. The length of the CDR3 is 16 residues. The CDR3 is CASSYSMTGVIGEQYF. The CDR3 DNA reads as TGTGCCAGCAGTTACTCGATGACAGGGGTTATTGGCGAGCAGTACTTC.

This chain connects TRBV6-5 to TRBJ2-3; D possibly corresponds to TRBD2 (6 bases). V gave up 4 bases and J gave up 4 bases, with 12 bases separating them. The germline CDR1 and CDR2 sequences are MNHEY and SVGAGI. This CDR3 is built from 14 residues. The CDR3 nucleotides read TGTGCCAGCAGTTCCCTTGGGGAGGCAGATACGCAGTATTTT. The encoded protein is CASSSLGEADTQYF.

The V gene is TRBV12-3 or TRBV12-4, the J gene TRBJ1-4; no reliable D call. This CDR3 comprises 14 residues. The V end lost 6 bases, the J end lost 5 bases, and 13 bases lay between the germline ends. CDR3 in amino acids: CASRSPGGNEKLFF. The CDR3 region has the DNA TGTGCCAGCAGGTCCCCGGGCGGAAATGAAAAACTGTTTTTT.